This T cell receptor (beta chain) was sequenced in a study of blood T cell repertoires in COVID-19. Original processing notes: It was from reference gene primer amplification that nucleated cell counts were estimated. Libraries were prepared by immunoSEQ multiplex PCR; TCRdb keeps only in-frame clonotypes and omits some of them. That table is the source of V, J and clone size, and D and trimming were worked out from the DNA. The table lists around 250,000 clones, approximately 90% of them singletons. This clone has a single count. The germline V and J ends were trimmed by 0 bases and 11 bases, with 11 bases remaining between them. CDR1 is LGHNA and CDR2 is YSLEER in the germline V gene. This CDR3 region has 13 residues.

Sequenced: PBMCs or T cells enriched from blood (not recorded which). This chain joins TRBV4-3 and TRBJ2-1; possible D gene TRBD2, 5 bases. The TCR was taken from a man in his forties or fifties who had been exposed to COVID-19. CDR3 residues: CASSQENGLKQFF. The CDR3 DNA reads TGCGCCAGCAGCCAAGAAAACGGACTCAAGCAGTTCTTC.